This note documents a single T cell receptor beta chain sequence. Between the trimmed V and J ends, which lost 3 bases and 2 bases, there was a span of 18 bases. This CDR3 spans 17 amino acids. Per the germline V gene, CDR1 is SGHAT and CDR2 is FQNNGV. This sample was taken from a study of cytomegalovirus exposure and HLA in healthy donors. Study at large: From HLA-typed donors, an early data release held tens of millions of unique TCRs.

Researchers ran the PCR with 60 Vbeta and 13 Jbeta primers. TCRdb's table, derived via immunoSEQ multiplex PCR, lists solely in-frame clones and lacks some. In the table there are fewer than 200,000 clones, under 90% of which are singletons. The clonotype originates from a male donor in good health and CMV-seronegative. The chain joins TRBV11-2 to TRBJ2-3; D not resolved. Material for sequencing was PBMCs. The DNA for the CDR3 is TGTGCCAGCAGCTTGCTAGGCAATCCACGTAACACAGATACGCAGTATTTT. The encoded protein is CASSLLGNPRNTDTQYF.